The clone carrying this T cell receptor beta chain showed up many times. The data are from a study of T cells in Graves' hyperthyroidism and ophthalmopathy. Study as a whole: Pretreatment peripheral blood was obtained at initial diagnosis.

The investigators amplified TCR beta CDR3 regions from RNA transcripts. Carried out on the TCR CDR3, a first-round RT-PCR used the HTBI primer set. TCRdb analysed the multiplex PCR reads with MiXCR anew, one entry per CDR3 protein. The table records 150,000 or so distinct CDR3 sequences, more than 20% of them present only once. This CDR3 contains 15 residues. The germline CDR1 and CDR2 sequences are KGHSH and LQKENI. The V end lost 1 base, the J end lost 5 bases, and 12 bases lay between the germline ends. Uncontrolled infection, other autoimmune disease, pregnancy or lactation barred patients from enrollment. The blood sample predates any ophthalmopathy symptoms, coming from first hyperthyroidism diagnosis.

The receptor's source is a woman in her fifties or sixties with Graves' hyperthyroidism that later progressed to Graves' ophthalmopathy. What was sequenced was blood. The chain links TRBV18 to TRBJ2-1, with D possibly called TRBD1 or TRBD2 (5 bases each). The CDR3 nucleotides read TGTGCCAGCTCACCACGACAGCGGAGAGACAATGAGCAGTTCTTC. Its protein product is CASSPRQRRDNEQFF.